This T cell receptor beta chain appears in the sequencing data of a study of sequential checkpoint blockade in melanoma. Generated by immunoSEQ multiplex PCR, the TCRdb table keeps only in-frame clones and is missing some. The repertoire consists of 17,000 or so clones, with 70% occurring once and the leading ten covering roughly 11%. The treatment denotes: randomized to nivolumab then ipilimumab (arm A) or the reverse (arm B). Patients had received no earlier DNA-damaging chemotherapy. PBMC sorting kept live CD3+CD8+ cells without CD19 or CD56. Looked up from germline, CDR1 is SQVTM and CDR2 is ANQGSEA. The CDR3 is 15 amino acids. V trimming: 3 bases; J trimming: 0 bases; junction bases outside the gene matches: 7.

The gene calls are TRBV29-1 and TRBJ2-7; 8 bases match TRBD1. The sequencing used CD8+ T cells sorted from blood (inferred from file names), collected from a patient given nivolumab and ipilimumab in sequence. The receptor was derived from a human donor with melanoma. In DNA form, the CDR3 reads TGCAGCGTTGATGGCAGGGGGCAAAGCTCCTACGAGCAGTACTTC. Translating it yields CSVDGRGQSSYEQYF.